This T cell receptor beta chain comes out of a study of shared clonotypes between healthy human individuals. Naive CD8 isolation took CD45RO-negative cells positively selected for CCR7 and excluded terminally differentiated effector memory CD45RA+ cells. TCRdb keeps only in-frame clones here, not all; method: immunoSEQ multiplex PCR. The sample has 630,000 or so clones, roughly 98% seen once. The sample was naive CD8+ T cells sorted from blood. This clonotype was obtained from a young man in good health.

The DNA of the CDR3 is TGTGCCAGCAGCCGACTAGCGGGAGGTGGAATGAGAAATGAGCAGTTCTTC. Encoded protein: CASSRLAGGGMRNEQFF. This chain connects TRBV7-9 to TRBJ2-1; 13 positions agree with TRBD2. The CDR3 loop spans 17 amino acids. V was pared by 5 bases and J by 7 bases, with 11 bases of the junction left unmatched. The germline V gene has CDR1 SEHNR and CDR2 FQNEAQ (reference sequence).